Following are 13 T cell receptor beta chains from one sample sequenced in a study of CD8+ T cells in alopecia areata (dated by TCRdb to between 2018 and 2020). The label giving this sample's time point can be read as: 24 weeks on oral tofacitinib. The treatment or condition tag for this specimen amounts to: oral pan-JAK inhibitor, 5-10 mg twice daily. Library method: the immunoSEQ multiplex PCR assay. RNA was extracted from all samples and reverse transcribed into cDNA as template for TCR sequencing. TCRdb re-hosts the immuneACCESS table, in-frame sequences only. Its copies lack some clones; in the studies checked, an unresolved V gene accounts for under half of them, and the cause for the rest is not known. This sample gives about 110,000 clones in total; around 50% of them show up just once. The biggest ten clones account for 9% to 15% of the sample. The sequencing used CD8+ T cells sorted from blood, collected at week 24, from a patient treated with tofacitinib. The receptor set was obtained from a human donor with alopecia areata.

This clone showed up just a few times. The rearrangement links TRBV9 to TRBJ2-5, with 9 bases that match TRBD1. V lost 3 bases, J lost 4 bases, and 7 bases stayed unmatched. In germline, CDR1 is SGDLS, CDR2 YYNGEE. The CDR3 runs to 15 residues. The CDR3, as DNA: TGTGCCAGCAGCGCCTGGACAGGGGAAGGAGAGACCCAGTACTTC. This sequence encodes CASSAWTGEGETQYF.

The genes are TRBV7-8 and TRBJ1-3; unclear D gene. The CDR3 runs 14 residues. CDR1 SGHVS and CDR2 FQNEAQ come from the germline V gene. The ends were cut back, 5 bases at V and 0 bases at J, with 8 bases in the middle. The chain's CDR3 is CASSLMSSGNTIYF. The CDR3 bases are TGTGCCAGCAGCCTGATGAGCTCTGGAAACACCATATATTTT.

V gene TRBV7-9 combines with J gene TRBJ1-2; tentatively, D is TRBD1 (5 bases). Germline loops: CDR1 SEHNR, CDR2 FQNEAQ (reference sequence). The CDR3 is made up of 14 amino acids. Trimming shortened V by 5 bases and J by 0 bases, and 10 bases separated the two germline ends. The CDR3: CASSHWTTNYGYTF. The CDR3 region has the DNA TGTGCCAGCAGCCACTGGACAACTAACTATGGCTACACCTTC.

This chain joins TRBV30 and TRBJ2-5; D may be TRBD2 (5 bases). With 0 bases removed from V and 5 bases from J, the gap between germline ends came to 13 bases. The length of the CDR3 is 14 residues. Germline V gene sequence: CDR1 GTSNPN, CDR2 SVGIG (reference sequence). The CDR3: CAWSVGGYLETQYF. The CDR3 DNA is TGTGCCTGGAGTGTAGGAGGTTATCTTGAGACCCAGTACTTC.

The CDR3: CASSQDSSYEQYF. In DNA, the CDR3 is TGTGCCAGCAGCCAAGACAGTTCCTACGAGCAGTACTTC. The genes are TRBV9 and TRBJ2-7; TRBD1 is a possible D gene (5 bases). Germline-derived CDR1 and CDR2 are SGDLS and YYNGEE. The CDR3 loop spans 13 amino acids. V lost 4 bases, J lost 1 base, and 9 bases lay in between.

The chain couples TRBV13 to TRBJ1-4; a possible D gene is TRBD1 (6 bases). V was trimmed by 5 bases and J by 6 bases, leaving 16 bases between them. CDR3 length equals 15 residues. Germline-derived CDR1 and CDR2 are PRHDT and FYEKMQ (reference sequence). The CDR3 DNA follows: TGTGCCAGCAGCACCCACAGGGAGTTGGATGAAAAACTGTTTTTT. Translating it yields CASSTHRELDEKLFF.

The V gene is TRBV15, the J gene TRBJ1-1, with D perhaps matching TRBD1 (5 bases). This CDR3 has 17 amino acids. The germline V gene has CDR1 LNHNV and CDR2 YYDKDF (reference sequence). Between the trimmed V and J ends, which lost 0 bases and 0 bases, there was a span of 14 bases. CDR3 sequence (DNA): TGTGCCACCAGCAGAGATGGGGCTTCATTCTTGAACACTGAAGCTTTCTTT. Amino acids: CATSRDGASFLNTEAFF.

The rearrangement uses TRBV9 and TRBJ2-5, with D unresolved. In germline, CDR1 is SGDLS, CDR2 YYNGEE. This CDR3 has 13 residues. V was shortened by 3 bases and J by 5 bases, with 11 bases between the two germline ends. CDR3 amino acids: CASSAGSVETQYF. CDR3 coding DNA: TGTGCCAGCAGCGCCGGATCGGTTGAGACCCAGTACTTC.

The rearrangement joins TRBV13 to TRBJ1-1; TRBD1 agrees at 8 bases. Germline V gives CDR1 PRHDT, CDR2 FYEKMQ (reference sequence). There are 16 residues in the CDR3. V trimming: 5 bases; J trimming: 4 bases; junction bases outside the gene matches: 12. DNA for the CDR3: TGTGCCAGCAGCCTAACGCCCCGACAGGGGATCACTGAAGCTTTCTTT. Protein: CASSLTPRQGITEAFF.

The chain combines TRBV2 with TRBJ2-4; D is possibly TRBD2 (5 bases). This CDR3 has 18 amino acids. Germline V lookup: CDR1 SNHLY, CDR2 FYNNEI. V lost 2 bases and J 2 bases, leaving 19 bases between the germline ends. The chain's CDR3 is CASSEWGVEFVTKNIQYF. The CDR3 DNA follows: TGTGCCAGCAGTGAATGGGGAGTTGAGTTCGTAACCAAAAACATTCAGTACTTC.

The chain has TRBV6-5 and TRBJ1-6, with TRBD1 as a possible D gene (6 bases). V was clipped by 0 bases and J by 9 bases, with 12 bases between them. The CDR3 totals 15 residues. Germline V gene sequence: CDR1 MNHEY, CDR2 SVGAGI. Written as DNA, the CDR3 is TGTGCCAGCAGTTACTCTCAGGGGATAGTTTCACCCCTCCACTTT. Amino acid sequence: CASSYSQGIVSPLHF.

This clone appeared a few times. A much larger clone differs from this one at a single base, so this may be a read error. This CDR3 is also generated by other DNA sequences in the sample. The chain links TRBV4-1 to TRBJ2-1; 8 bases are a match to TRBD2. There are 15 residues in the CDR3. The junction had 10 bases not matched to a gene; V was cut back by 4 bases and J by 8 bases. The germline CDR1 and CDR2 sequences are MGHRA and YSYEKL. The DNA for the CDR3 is TGCGCCAGCAGCCCCGGGACTAGTGAGGTCGATGAGCAGTTCTTC. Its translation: CASSPGTSEVDEQFF.

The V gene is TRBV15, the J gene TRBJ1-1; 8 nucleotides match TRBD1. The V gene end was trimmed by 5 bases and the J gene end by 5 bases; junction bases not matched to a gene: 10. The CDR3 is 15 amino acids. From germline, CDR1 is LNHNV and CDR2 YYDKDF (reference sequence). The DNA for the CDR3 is TGTGCCACCAGCCTCGACAGGGGAGGGTTTACTGAAGCTTTCTTT. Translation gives CATSLDRGGFTEAFF.